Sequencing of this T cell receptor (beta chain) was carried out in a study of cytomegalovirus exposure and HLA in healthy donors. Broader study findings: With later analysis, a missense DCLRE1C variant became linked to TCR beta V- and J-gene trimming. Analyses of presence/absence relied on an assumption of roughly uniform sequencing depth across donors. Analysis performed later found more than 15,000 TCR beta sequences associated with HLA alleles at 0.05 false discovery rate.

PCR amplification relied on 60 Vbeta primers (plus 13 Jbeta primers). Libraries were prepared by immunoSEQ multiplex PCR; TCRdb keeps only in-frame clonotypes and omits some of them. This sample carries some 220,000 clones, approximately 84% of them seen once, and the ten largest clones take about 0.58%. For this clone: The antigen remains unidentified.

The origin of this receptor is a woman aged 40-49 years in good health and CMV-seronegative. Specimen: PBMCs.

In DNA, the CDR3 is TGTGCCAGCAGCCCTCGGGGAGCGCAGTATTTT. Translation: CASSPRGAQYF. The gene calls are TRBV6-6 and TRBJ2-3, with D perhaps TRBD2 (5 bases). Germline V gene lookup returns CDR1 MNHNY and CDR2 SVGAGI (reference sequence). The CDR3 extends over 11 amino acids. V lost 6 bases, J lost 10 bases, and 11 bases lay in between.